Each of the 23 T cell receptor beta chains below was sequenced from the same sample in a study of spatial heterogeneity in lung cancer. As to time point: sample taken at primary tumor resection. MiXCR, applied by TCRdb to the 5' RACE reads, yields one record per CDR3 protein. Among some 8,600 distinct CDR3 sequences listed, 3.5% to 5.5% were seen once. Source: PBMCs, taken at surgery. The receptors stem from a male donor with early-stage non-small cell lung cancer.

By share, this clonotype counts as medium-sized. The chain links TRBV27 to TRBJ2-7; 9 nucleotides match TRBD1. Germline CDR1 reads MNHEY; CDR2 reads SMNVEV (reference sequence). This CDR3 is built from 15 residues. V dropped 6 bases and J dropped 0; count of bases not matched to a gene: 6. The CDR3 region has the DNA TGTGCCAGCAGGAGACAGGGGGTTAGCTCCTACGAGCAGTACTTC. It encodes CASRRQGVSSYEQYF.

This clonotype has just a few counts. The CDR3 reads CASSLPGGSYEQYF. In DNA form, the CDR3 reads TGTGCCAGCAGCTTACCGGGGGGTTCCTACGAGCAGTACTTC. The chain combines TRBV13 with TRBJ2-7, with 7 bases identical to TRBD2. The CDR3 length is 14 residues. The V gene's germline CDR1 is PRHDT and CDR2 FYEKMQ (reference sequence). J gave up 1 base and V 2 bases, and 2 bases lay outside the gene matches. Complete variable domain (other parts from reference TRBV13 and TRBJ2-7): AAGVIQSPRHLIKEKRETATLKCYPIPRHDTVYWYQQGPGQDPQFLISFYEKMQSDKGSIPDRFSAQQFSDYHSELNMSSLELGDSALYFCASSLPGGSYEQYFGPGTRLTVT.

The V gene is TRBV12-3 or TRBV12-4, the J gene TRBJ2-7; 9 nucleotides line up with TRBD1. With 5 bases clipped from V and 5 bases from J, the junction kept 10 bases outside the gene matches. The CDR3 is made up of 15 amino acids. This chain's CDR3 is CASSGGQGYIHEQYF. CDR3 DNA sequence: TGTGCCAGCAGTGGCGGACAGGGGTATATCCACGAGCAGTACTTC.

This clonotype is classed as medium-sized. The CDR3 bases are TGTGCCAGCAGTCCCTCGACCGGGACAGGGACTCGTCAGCCCCAGCATTTT. It is translated as CASSPSTGTGTRQPQHF. V gene TRBV28 combines with J gene TRBJ1-5; 9 bases line up with TRBD1. Germline-derived CDR1 and CDR2 are MDHEN and SYDVKM. Germline trimming cut 5 bases from V and 6 bases from J; bases unmatched to any gene: 14. This CDR3 spans 17 amino acids.

There are many counts of this clonotype. V is TRBV29-1 and J is TRBJ1-2; D uncertain. The CDR3 length is 12 residues. Trimming removed 3 bases from V and 7 bases from J, with 12 bases in between. CDR1 is SQVTM, CDR2 ANQGSEA, per germline. In DNA, the CDR3 is TGCAGCGTTGAGGCCCCAGGAGGTGGCTACACCTTC. Amino acid sequence: CSVEAPGGGYTF.

By share, this clonotype ranks as medium-sized. The chain has TRBV7-8 and TRBJ1-5; D is unresolved. Germline values: CDR1 SGHVS, CDR2 FQNEAQ. This CDR3 is 13 amino acids long. V was clipped by 3 bases and J by 0 bases, with 3 bases between them. CDR3 DNA: TGTGCCAGCAGCTTCGGTAGCAATCAGCCCCAGCATTTT. This codes for CASSFGSNQPQHF.

This clonotype was detected a few times. The rearrangement joins TRBV24-1 to TRBJ2-1; D tentatively fits TRBD1 or TRBD2 (5 bases each). The CDR3 has 16 residues. The germline V gene encodes CDR1 KGHDR and CDR2 SFDVKD. The V end lost 3 bases, the J end lost 8 bases, and 19 bases lay between the germline ends. CDR3 coding DNA: TGTGCCACCAGTGATCCTACAGGAGGAAAGGCGGATGAGCAGTTCTTC. Its protein is CATSDPTGGKADEQFF.

Many counts were recorded for this clonotype. The chain couples TRBV28 to TRBJ1-2; D gene ambiguous. V was cut by 7 bases and J by 8 bases, with 17 bases left in between. Germline CDR1 is MDHEN and CDR2 is SYDVKM. This CDR3 comprises 13 residues. CDR3 bases: TGTGCCAGCATTGAGAGAGGGAGGACCGGCTACACCTTC. Its translation: CASIERGRTGYTF.

In this sample, this clonotype is medium-sized. CDR3 in amino acids: CASSPRTANYGYTF. CDR3 DNA: TGTGCCAGCAGCCCCCGGACAGCTAACTATGGCTACACCTTC. The chain combines TRBV7-2 with TRBJ1-2; possibly TRBD1 for D (6 bases). The CDR3 sequence is 14 residues long. Germline values: CDR1 SGHTA, CDR2 FQGNSA. V lost 5 bases, J lost 0 bases, and 10 bases lay in between.

By share, this clonotype ranks as medium-sized (0.01 to 0.1%). The chain has TRBV27 and TRBJ2-2, with D possibly being TRBD1 or TRBD2 (6 bases each). The length of the CDR3 is 13 residues. The germline CDR1 and CDR2 sequences are MNHEY and SMNVEV (reference sequence). Trimming took 8 bases from V and 5 from J, leaving 12 bases between them. The CDR3 is CASGGPLTGELFF. The DNA for the CDR3 is TGTGCCAGCGGGGGGCCGTTAACCGGGGAGCTGTTTTTT.

This clonotype was detected many times. The CDR3 sequence is CASSLFYDTQYF. The CDR3 bases are TGTGCCAGCAGTTTATTCTATGATACGCAGTATTTT. This chain connects TRBV12-3 or TRBV12-4 to TRBJ2-3; D unclear. With 2 bases removed from V and 6 bases from J, the gap between germline ends came to 6 bases. The CDR3 length is 12 residues.

By share, this clonotype counts as medium-sized. This chain joins TRBV7-9 and TRBJ2-3; D is unclear. The CDR3 runs 11 residues. Per the germline V gene, CDR1 is SEHNR and CDR2 is FQNEAQ (reference sequence). Trimming cost V 5 bases and J 6 bases, with 6 bases left between them. The CDR3 DNA sequence: TGTGCCAGCAGCCAATGGGATACGCAGTATTTT. Amino acid sequence: CASSQWDTQYF.

In its sample, this clonotype was seen many times. The CDR3 DNA reads as TGTGCCAGCAGCTTAGCGCGGGGGGCCGACGAGCAGTACTTC. As protein: CASSLARGADEQYF. The rearrangement joins TRBV7-2 to TRBJ2-7; 8 positions match TRBD2. Trimming removed 0 bases from V and 5 bases from J; junction bases left unmatched: 3. The CDR3 totals 14 residues. Per germline, CDR1 SGHTA and CDR2 FQGNSA.

This clonotype was detected many times. The chain employs TRBV10-3 and TRBJ2-7; no clear D gene. V was cut by 5 bases and J by 1 base, with 6 bases left in between. Germline assignment: CDR1 ENHRY and CDR2 SYGVKD. The CDR3 has 12 amino acids. The CDR3 bases are TGTGCCATCAGTCCCTCGTCCTACGAGCAGTACTTC. Amino acids: CAISPSSYEQYF.

By sample share, this clonotype is medium-sized. The gene calls are TRBV2 and TRBJ1-2; D remains unclear. The CDR3 sequence is 13 residues long. V lost 0 bases to trimming and J lost 4 bases, with 6 bases between them. CDR1 is SNHLY and CDR2 is FYNNEI in the germline V gene. This chain's CDR3 is CASSEALRYGYTF. The CDR3, as DNA: TGTGCCAGCAGTGAAGCGCTTCGCTATGGCTACACCTTC.

This clonotype was observed at least ten times. This chain connects TRBV29-1 to TRBJ1-1; 8 nucleotides agree with TRBD1. This CDR3 contains 13 residues. V gave up 4 bases and J gave up 4 bases; unmatched junction bases: 5. Germline CDR1 is SQVTM and CDR2 is ANQGSEA. The CDR3 coding sequence is TGCAGCGTTGTAGGTCAGGGGGCCACTGAAGCTTTCTTT. Protein sequence: CSVVGQGATEAFF.

Comments on this clonotype: A read error is possible here, since a much larger clone lies one base away. The chain employs TRBV4-2 and TRBJ2-7; a possible D gene is TRBD2 (6 bases). V was cut by 0 bases and J by 6 bases, with 27 bases left in between. CDR1 is LGHNA and CDR2 is YNFKEQ in the germline V gene. The CDR3 is 19 amino acids. The DNA for the CDR3 is TGTGCCAGCAGCCAAGAGTTCGTGGCGGGGCTAAGGTACCTTGGCGAGCAGTACTTC. Amino acids: CASSQEFVAGLRYLGEQYF.

This clonotype was recorded at least ten times. The chain recombines TRBV6-5 with TRBJ2-5; D assignment may be TRBD1 or TRBD2 (5 bases each). Trimming shortened V by 6 bases and J by 2 bases, and 16 bases separated the two germline ends. Per germline, CDR1 MNHEY and CDR2 SVGAGI. This CDR3 is built from 15 residues. This chain's CDR3 is CASRNAGTVQETQYF. CDR3 bases: TGTGCCAGCAGGAACGCCGGGACGGTGCAAGAGACCCAGTACTTC.

This clonotype showed up many times. V gene TRBV11-2 combines with J gene TRBJ1-5; D is perhaps TRBD1 (5 bases). Germline V gives CDR1 SGHAT, CDR2 FQNNGV. Trimming took off 5 bases at V and 1 base at J, with 12 bases between the two ends. The CDR3 loop spans 15 amino acids. The DNA of the CDR3 is TGTGCCAGCAGCCTAGGGGCGGGAAGCAATCAGCCCCAGCATTTT. Translation gives CASSLGAGSNQPQHF.

This clonotype is medium-sized (0.01 to 0.1%). V and J are TRBV28 and TRBJ2-1; D is ambiguous. This CDR3 comprises 14 residues. Trimming removed 6 bases from V and 0 bases from J, with 9 bases in between. CDR1 is MDHEN, CDR2 SYDVKM, per germline. The CDR3 region has the DNA TGTGCCAGCAGACCGCCCGGCTCCTACAATGAGCAGTTCTTC. Amino acid sequence: CASRPPGSYNEQFF.

There are many counts of this clonotype. J is TRBJ2-1 and V is TRBV7-2; D might be TRBD2 (6 bases). The V end lost 5 bases, the J end lost 6 bases, and 14 bases lay between the germline ends. This CDR3 has 14 residues. Germline CDR1 and CDR2: SGHTA and FQGNSA. The CDR3 loop reads CASSAVWGVNEQFF. DNA for the CDR3: TGTGCCAGCAGCGCAGTGTGGGGGGTCAATGAGCAGTTCTTC.

This clonotype has a handful of counts. The chain has TRBV4-3 and TRBJ2-4; 12 nucleotides line up with TRBD1. Germline values: CDR1 LGHNA, CDR2 YSLEER. The V segment lost 1 base and the J segment 3 bases; nucleotides outside the gene matches: 7. The CDR3 spans 18 residues. CDR3 loop: CASSQVGQGAFSKNIQYF. The CDR3 DNA sequence: TGCGCCAGCAGCCAAGTGGGACAGGGGGCTTTTAGCAAAAACATTCAGTACTTC.

This clonotype has ten or more counts. This sequence joins TRBV7-2 and TRBJ2-3, with D unresolved. The CDR3 contains 15 residues. Germline V gene sequence: CDR1 SGHTA, CDR2 FQGNSA. V was cut by 2 bases and J by 1 base, with 10 bases left in between. In DNA form, the CDR3 reads TGTGCCAGCAGCTTAAGACCGTTTGGCACAGATACGCAGTATTTT. Its translation: CASSLRPFGTDTQYF.